Sequencing of this T cell receptor beta chain was carried out in a study of graft-versus-host responses after intestinal transplantation. The wider study: The transplants performed in recipients were multivisceral, liver-intestinal, or isolated intestinal.

The CDR3 length is 14 residues. The V gene end was trimmed by 4 bases and the J gene end by 6 bases; junction bases not matched to a gene: 7. Germline CDR1 reads SEHNR; CDR2 reads FQNEAQ (reference sequence). In the case of this clone: Antigen: not known.

The table came from immunoSEQ multiplex PCR; TCRdb's copy has only in-frame clones and leaves some out. Among some 87,000 clones listed, just under 95% were seen once. Material: unstimulated CD8+ T cells sorted from spleen or lymph node cells, obtained before transplant. This TCR came from a human donor who was the organ donor for an intestinal transplant. The genes are TRBV7-9 and TRBJ2-7; 9 bases align to TRBD1. DNA for the CDR3: TGTGCCAGCAGCTGGGACAGGGATCGGCGCGAGCAGTACTTC. This gives the protein CASSWDRDRREQYF.